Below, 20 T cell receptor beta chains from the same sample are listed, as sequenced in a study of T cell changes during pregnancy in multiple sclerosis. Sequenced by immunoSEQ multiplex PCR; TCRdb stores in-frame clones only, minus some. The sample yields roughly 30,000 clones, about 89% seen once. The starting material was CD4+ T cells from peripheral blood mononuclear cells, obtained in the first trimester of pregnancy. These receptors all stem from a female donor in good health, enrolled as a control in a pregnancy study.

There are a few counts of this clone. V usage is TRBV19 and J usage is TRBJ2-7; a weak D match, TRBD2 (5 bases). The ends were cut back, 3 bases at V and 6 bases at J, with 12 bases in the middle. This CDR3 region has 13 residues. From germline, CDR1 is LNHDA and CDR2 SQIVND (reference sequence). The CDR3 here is CASSIPGRGEQYF. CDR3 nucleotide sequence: TGTGCCAGTAGTATCCCGGGCCGGGGCGAGCAGTACTTC.

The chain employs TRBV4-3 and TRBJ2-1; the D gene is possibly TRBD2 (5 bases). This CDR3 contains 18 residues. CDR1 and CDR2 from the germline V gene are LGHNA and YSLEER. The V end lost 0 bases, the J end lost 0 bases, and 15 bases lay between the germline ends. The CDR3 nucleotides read TGCGCCAGCAGCCAAGATCTTTTAGGAGGAGGCTCCTACAATGAGCAGTTCTTC. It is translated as CASSQDLLGGGSYNEQFF.

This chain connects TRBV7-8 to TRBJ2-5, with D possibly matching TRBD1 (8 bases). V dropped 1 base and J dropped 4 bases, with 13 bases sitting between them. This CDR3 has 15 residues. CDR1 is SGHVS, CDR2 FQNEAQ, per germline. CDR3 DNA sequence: TGTGCCAGCAGCTTAGAGGACAGGGAGGGAGAGACCCAGTACTTC. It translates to CASSLEDREGETQYF.

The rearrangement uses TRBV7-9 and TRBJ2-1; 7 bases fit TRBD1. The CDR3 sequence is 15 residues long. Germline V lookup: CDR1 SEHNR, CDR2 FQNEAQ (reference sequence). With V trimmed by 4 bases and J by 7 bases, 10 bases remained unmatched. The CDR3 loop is CASSSGTAIGNEQFF. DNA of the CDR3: TGTGCCAGCAGCTCCGGGACAGCTATTGGGAATGAGCAGTTCTTC.

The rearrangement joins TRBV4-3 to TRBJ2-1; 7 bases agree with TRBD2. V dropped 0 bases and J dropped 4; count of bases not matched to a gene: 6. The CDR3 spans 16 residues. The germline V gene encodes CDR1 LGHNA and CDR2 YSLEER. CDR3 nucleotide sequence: TGCGCCAGCAGCCAAGATTCTTGGCGGGGGTACAATGAGCAGTTCTTC. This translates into CASSQDSWRGYNEQFF.

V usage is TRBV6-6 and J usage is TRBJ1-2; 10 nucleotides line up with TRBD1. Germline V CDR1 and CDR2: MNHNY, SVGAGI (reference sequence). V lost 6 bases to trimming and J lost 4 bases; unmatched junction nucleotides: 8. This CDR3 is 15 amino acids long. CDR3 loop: CASSSVDRGSYGYTF. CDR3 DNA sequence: TGTGCCAGCAGCTCTGTGGACAGGGGGAGCTATGGCTACACCTTC.

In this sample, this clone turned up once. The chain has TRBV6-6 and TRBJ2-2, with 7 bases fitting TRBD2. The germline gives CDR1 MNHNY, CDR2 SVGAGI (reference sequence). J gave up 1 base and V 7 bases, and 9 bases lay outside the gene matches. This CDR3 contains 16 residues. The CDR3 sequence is CASTHQRGENTGELFF. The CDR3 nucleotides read TGTGCCAGCACCCACCAGCGGGGAGAGAACACCGGGGAGCTGTTTTTT.

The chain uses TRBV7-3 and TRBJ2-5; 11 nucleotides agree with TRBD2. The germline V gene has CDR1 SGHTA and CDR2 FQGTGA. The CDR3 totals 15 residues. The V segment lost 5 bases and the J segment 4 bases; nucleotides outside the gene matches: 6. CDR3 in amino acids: CASSPGTSGAETQYF. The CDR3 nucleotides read TGTGCCAGCAGCCCCGGGACTAGCGGCGCAGAGACCCAGTACTTC.

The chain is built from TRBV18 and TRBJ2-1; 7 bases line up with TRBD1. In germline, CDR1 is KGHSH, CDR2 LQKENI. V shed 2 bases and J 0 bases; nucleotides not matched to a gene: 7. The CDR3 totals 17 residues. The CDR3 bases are TGTGCCAGCTCACCATTTTCAGGGGGACACTCCTACAATGAGCAGTTCTTC. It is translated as CASSPFSGGHSYNEQFF.

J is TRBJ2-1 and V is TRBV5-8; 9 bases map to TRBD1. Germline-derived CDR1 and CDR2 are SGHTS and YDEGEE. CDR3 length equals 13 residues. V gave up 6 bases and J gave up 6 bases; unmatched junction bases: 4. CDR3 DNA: TGTGCCAGCAACGGACAGGGGTTCAATGAGCAGTTCTTC. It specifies CASNGQGFNEQFF.

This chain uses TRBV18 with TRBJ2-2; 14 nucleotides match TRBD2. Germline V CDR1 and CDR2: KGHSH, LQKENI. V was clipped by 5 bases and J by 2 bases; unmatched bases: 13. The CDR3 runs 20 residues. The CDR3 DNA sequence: TGTGCCAGCTCATCACGTCCGGGACTAGCGGGAGAGACCAACACCGGGGAGCTGTTTTTT. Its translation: CASSSRPGLAGETNTGELFF.

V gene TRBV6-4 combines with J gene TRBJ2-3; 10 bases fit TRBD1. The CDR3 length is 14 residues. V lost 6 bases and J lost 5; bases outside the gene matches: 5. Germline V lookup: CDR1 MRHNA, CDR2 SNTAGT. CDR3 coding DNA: TGTGCCAGCAGCCGACAGGGGGCCGGAGATACGCAGTATTTT. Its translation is CASSRQGAGDTQYF.

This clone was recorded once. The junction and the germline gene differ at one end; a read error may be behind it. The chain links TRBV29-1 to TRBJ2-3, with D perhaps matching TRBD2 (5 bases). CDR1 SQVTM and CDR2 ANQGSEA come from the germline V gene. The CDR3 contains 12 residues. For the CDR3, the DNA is TGCAGCGTTGAATATGAGGGCGATAAGCAGTATTTT. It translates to CSVEYEGDKQYF.

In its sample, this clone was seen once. The DNA for the CDR3 is TGTGCCAGCAGTTCAAGGGACAGGCCAATCGTTGGCTACACCTTC. Translation gives CASSSRDRPIVGYTF. The gene calls are TRBV27 and TRBJ1-2; 8 bases are shared with TRBD1. Per germline, CDR1 MNHEY and CDR2 SMNVEV (reference sequence). The J segment lost 7 bases and the V segment lost 4 bases, leaving 11 bases of the junction unmatched. This CDR3 contains 15 residues.

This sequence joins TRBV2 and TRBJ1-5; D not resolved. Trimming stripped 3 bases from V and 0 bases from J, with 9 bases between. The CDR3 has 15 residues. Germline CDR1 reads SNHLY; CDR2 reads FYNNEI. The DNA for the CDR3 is TGTGCCAGCAGTGAGCAGGAGGTTAGCAATCAGCCCCAGCATTTT. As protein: CASSEQEVSNQPQHF.

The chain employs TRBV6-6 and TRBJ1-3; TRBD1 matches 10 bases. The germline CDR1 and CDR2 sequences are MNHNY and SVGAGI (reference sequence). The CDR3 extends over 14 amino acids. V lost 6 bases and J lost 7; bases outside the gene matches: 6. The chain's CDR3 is CASSRPGQGNTIYF. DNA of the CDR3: TGTGCCAGCAGCCGTCCGGGACAGGGGAACACCATATATTTT.

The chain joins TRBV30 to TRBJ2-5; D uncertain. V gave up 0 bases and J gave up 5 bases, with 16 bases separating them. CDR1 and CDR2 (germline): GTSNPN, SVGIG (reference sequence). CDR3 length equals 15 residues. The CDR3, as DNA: TGTGCCTGGAGTGTACTGTGGAGCAATGTGGAGACCCAGTACTTC. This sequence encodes CAWSVLWSNVETQYF.

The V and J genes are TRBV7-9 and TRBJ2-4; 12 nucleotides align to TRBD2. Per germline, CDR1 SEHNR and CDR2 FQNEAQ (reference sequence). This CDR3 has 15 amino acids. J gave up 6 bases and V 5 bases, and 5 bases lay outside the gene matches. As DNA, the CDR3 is TGTGCCAGCAGCACCTCGACTAGCGGGAGAAACATTCAGTACTTC. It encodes CASSTSTSGRNIQYF.

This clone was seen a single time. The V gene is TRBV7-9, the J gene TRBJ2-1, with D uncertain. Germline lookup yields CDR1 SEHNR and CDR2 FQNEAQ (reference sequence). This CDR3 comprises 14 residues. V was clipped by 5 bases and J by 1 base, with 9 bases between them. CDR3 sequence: CASSPSESYNEQFF. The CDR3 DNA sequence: TGTGCCAGCAGCCCATCGGAGTCCTACAATGAGCAGTTCTTC.

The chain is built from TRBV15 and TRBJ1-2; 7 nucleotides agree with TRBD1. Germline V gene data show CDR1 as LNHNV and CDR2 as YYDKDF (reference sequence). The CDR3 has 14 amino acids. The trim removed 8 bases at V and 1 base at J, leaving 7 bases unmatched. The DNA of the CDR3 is TGTGCCACCGGCCGGACAGGACTTAACTATGGCTACACCTTC. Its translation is CATGRTGLNYGYTF.